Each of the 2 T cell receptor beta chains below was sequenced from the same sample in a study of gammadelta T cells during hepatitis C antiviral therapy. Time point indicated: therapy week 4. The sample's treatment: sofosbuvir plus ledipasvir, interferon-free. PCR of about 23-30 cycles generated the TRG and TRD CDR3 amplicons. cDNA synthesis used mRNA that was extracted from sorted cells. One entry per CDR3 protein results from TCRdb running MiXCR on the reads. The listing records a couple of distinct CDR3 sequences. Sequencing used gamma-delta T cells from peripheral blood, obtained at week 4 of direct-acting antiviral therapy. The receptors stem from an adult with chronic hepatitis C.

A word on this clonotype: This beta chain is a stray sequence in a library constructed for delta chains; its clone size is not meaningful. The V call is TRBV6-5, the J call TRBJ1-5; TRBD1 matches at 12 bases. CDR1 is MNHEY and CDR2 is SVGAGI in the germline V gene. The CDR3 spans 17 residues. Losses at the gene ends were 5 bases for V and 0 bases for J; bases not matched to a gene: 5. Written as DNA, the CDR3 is TGTGCCAGCAGTCCCGGGACAGGGGGCTATAGCAATCAGCCCCAGCATTTT. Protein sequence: CASSPGTGGYSNQPQHF.

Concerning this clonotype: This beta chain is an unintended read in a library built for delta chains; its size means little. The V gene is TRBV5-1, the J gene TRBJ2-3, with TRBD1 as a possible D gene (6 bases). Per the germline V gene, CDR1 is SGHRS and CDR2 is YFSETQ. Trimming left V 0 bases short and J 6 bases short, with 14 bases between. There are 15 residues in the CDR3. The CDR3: CASSLATGTSDTQYF. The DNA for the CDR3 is TGCGCCAGCAGCTTGGCCACAGGGACGAGTGATACGCAGTATTTT.